The rows below give T cell receptor beta chains drawn from one sample of a study of neurological immune-mediated disorders. TCRdb analysed the 5' RACE reads with MiXCR anew, one entry per CDR3 protein. This sample yields around 58,000 distinct CDR3 sequences, of which approximately 3.1% are seen a single time; approximately 7% belongs to the top ten. The sample consisted of PBMCs. These receptors were collected from a woman aged 55-69 years with multiple sclerosis. Both conserved end residues are part of each CDR3. D genes are given only for firm matches. Not every row has a clone size; where given, it reads once, few, many or a size class.

>TRBV4-2|few|TRBJ2-7|.
CASSQELTVAYYEQYF
TGTGCCAGCAGCCAAGAGCTAACAGTCGCCTACTACGAGCAGTACTTC
>TRBV12-3/TRBV12-4|many|TRBJ1-1|.
CASYYGGMNTEAFF
TGTGCCAGCTATTACGGGGGCATGAACACTGAAGCTTTCTTT
>TRBV27|many|TRBJ2-7|TRBD1
CASSLITTGGPYEQYF
TGTGCCAGCAGTCTCATTACGACAGGGGGCCCCTACGAGCAGTACTTC
>TRBV27|many|TRBJ2-7|.
CASSLSYAYEQYF
TGTGCCAGCAGTTTATCGTACGCCTACGAGCAGTACTTC
>TRBV5-6|many|TRBJ1-6|.
CASRGLGGNSPLHF
TGTGCCAGCAGAGGTTTAGGAGGCAATTCACCCCTCCACTTT
>TRBV6-5|many|TRBJ2-1|TRBD2
CASSRLLSGSSSYNEQFF
TGTGCCAGCAGCCGCCTTCTTAGCGGGTCAAGCTCCTACAATGAGCAGTTCTTC
>TRBV7-2|many|TRBJ2-1|.
CASSFHIARGNEQFF
TGTGCCAGCAGCTTTCATATCGCTAGGGGAAATGAGCAGTTCTTC
>TRBV20-1|many|TRBJ2-7|.
CSARTYNSYEQYF
TGCAGTGCTAGGACCTATAACTCCTACGAGCAGTACTTC
>TRBV5-5|many|TRBJ2-1|.
CASSPGEAREQFF
TGTGCCAGCAGCCCCGGGGAGGCCAGGGAGCAGTTCTTC
>TRBV5-1|.|TRBJ2-1|.
CASREESSYNEQFF
TGCGCCAGCAGGGAAGAGAGCTCCTACAATGAGCAGTTCTTC
>TRBV7-9|many|TRBJ2-5|.
CASGGWREETQYF
TGTGCCAGCGGAGGATGGCGGGAAGAGACCCAGTACTTC
>TRBV12-3/TRBV12-4|many|TRBJ1-5|.
CASSFNGDYGQPQHF
TGTGCCAGCAGTTTCAACGGGGACTACGGTCAGCCCCAGCATTTT
>TRBV3-1|.|TRBJ2-1|TRBD1
CASSLPYLGYRGNEQFF
TGTGCCAGCAGCCTACCCTACCTGGGATACAGGGGGAATGAGCAGTTCTTC
>TRBV5-1|many|TRBJ2-7|TRBD1
CASSLEWGQGGYEQYF
TGCGCCAGCAGCTTGGAGTGGGGACAGGGCGGGTACGAGCAGTACTTC
>TRBV12-3/TRBV12-4|many|TRBJ2-3|TRBD1
CASTPRDRDQYF
TGTGCCAGCACCCCCCGGGACAGGGACCAGTATTTT
>TRBV28|many|TRBJ2-7|TRBD1
CASSLFSGGYEQYF
TGTGCCAGCAGTTTGTTCTCAGGGGGATACGAGCAGTACTTC
>TRBV18|many|TRBJ1-1|.
CASSPTTANTEAFF
TGTGCCAGCTCACCGACGACAGCGAACACTGAAGCTTTCTTT
>TRBV7-2|many|TRBJ1-4|.
CASSLPTDGSNEKLFF
TGTGCCAGCAGCTTACCCACGGACGGAAGTAATGAAAAACTGTTTTTT
>TRBV20-1|few|TRBJ2-1|TRBD2
CSGGGAVNQQFF
TGCAGTGGCGGGGGGGCCGTCAATCAGCAGTTCTTC
>TRBV20-1|many|TRBJ1-3|.
CSARDSSPRVGGNTIYF
TGCAGTGCTAGAGATTCAAGTCCCCGAGTAGGCGGAAACACCATATATTTT
>TRBV7-9|many|TRBJ2-4|.
CASSTIGQPVGNIQYF
TGTGCCAGCAGCACGATTGGACAGCCAGTCGGGAACATTCAGTACTTC
>TRBV4-1|many|TRBJ2-1|.
CASSQARIRVYNEQFF
TGCGCCAGCAGCCAGGCCCGAATAAGGGTATACAATGAGCAGTTCTTC
>TRBV5-1|.|TRBJ2-3|.
CASSLRPPDTDTQYF
TGCGCCAGCAGCCTCCGACCCCCGGACACAGATACGCAGTATTTT
>TRBV28|many|TRBJ2-1|TRBD2
CASSLRGGGSYNEQFF
TGTGCCAGCAGTTTGCGGGGGGGCGGGTCCTACAATGAGCAGTTCTTC
>TRBV12-3/TRBV12-4|many|TRBJ1-1|TRBD1
CASGATGSVLEAFF
TGTGCCAGCGGGGCGACAGGGTCCGTTCTCGAAGCTTTCTTT
>TRBV7-8|many|TRBJ2-1|.
CASLRLGNEQFF
TGTGCCAGCTTGCGCCTTGGCAATGAGCAGTTCTTC
>TRBV10-3|many|TRBJ1-4|.
CAISGSWGEKLFF
TGTGCCATCAGTGGGTCCTGGGGTGAAAAACTGTTTTTT
>TRBV4-1|many|TRBJ2-6|.
CASSPQGLGANVLTF
TGCGCCAGCAGCCCACAAGGGCTTGGGGCCAACGTCCTGACTTTC
>TRBV12-3/TRBV12-4|many|TRBJ1-1|.
CASSLLVMNTEAFF
TGTGCCAGCAGTTTATTGGTCATGAACACTGAAGCTTTCTTT
>TRBV5-1|many|TRBJ2-2|.
CASSPGYSTNTGELFF
TGCGCCAGCAGCCCTGGGTATTCAACGAACACCGGGGAGCTGTTTTTT
>TRBV28|many|TRBJ2-7|.
CASSFGQTTYEQYF
TGTGCCAGCAGTTTTGGTCAGACGACCTACGAGCAGTACTTC
>TRBV4-1|many|TRBJ2-1|.
CASSQVIYNEQFF
TGCGCCAGCAGCCAAGTTATCTACAATGAGCAGTTCTTC
>TRBV15|many|TRBJ1-2|.
CATSRETENYGYTF
TGTGCCACCAGCAGAGAAACAGAAAACTATGGCTACACCTTC
>TRBV29-1|many|TRBJ2-7|.
CSVARGTAGAAEQYF
TGCAGCGTCGCCAGGGGGACTGCAGGGGCAGCCGAGCAGTACTTC
>TRBV7-9|many|TRBJ1-4|TRBD1
CASSSYRQGGNEKLFF
TGTGCCAGCAGCTCCTATCGACAGGGAGGGAATGAAAAACTGTTTTTT
>TRBV9|many|TRBJ2-7|.
CASSASYSSYEQYF
TGTGCCAGCAGCGCTTCGTACAGCTCCTACGAGCAGTACTTC
>TRBV7-2|many|TRBJ2-1|.
CASSLAVTRGEQFF
TGTGCCAGCAGCTTAGCTGTGACTAGAGGTGAGCAGTTCTTC
>TRBV5-1|many|TRBJ2-1|TRBD2
CASSGGDSYNEQFF
TGCGCCAGCAGCGGGGGGGACTCCTACAATGAGCAGTTCTTC
>TRBV7-9|many|TRBJ1-6|.
CASSFGTGTYLNSPLHF
TGTGCCAGCAGCTTCGGCACAGGGACTTACCTAAATTCACCCCTCCACTTT
>TRBV28|many|TRBJ2-5|TRBD2
CASSSAGGRETQYF
TGTGCCAGCAGCAGTGCGGGGGGACGGGAGACCCAGTACTTC
>TRBV7-9|many|TRBJ2-1|.
CASSDTRAYNEQFF
TGTGCCAGCAGCGACACTAGGGCCTACAATGAGCAGTTCTTC
>TRBV11-2|many|TRBJ2-7|TRBD2
CASSLDITSGTYEQYF
TGTGCCAGCAGCTTAGATATAACTAGCGGGACCTACGAGCAGTACTTC
>TRBV7-2|many|TRBJ1-2|TRBD1
CASSLGGQGNGYTF
TGTGCCAGCAGCTTAGGGGGACAGGGGAACGGCTACACCTTC
>TRBV10-3|.|TRBJ2-5|.
CAISEPAGAGKTQYF
TGTGCCATCAGTGAGCCGGCGGGGGCCGGGAAGACCCAGTACTTC
>TRBV20-1|many|TRBJ1-5|.
CSARGASNQPQHF
TGCAGTGCTAGAGGGGCCAGCAATCAGCCCCAGCATTTT
>TRBV4-1|many|TRBJ1-6|.
CASSPKGFNPLHF
TGCGCCAGCAGCCCAAAAGGGTTTAATCCCCTCCACTTT
>TRBV20-1|many|TRBJ1-6|TRBD1
CSARTGQGNSPLHF
TGCAGTGCTAGAACGGGACAGGGTAATTCACCCCTCCACTTT
>TRBV20-1|many|TRBJ1-1|TRBD1
CSARGGTGNTEAFF
TGCAGTGCTAGAGGAGGGACAGGGAACACTGAAGCTTTCTTT
>TRBV5-1|many|TRBJ2-6|TRBD1
CASSYMVQGASSGANVLTF
TGCGCCAGCAGCTATATGGTACAGGGGGCGAGCTCTGGGGCCAACGTCCTGACTTTC
>TRBV27|many|TRBJ2-7|.
CASSRSGATPIEQYF
TGTGCCAGCAGTCGGTCTGGTGCGACTCCGATCGAGCAGTACTTC
>TRBV29-1|many|TRBJ2-7|.
CSVEEVREAGQYF
TGCAGCGTTGAGGAGGTCAGGGAGGCCGGGCAGTACTTC
>TRBV12-3/TRBV12-4|many|TRBJ2-7|.
CASSPPTGISYEQYF
TGTGCCAGCAGCCCTCCCACGGGTATCTCCTACGAGCAGTACTTC
>TRBV5-1|many|TRBJ2-3|.
CASSFGNPSTDTQYF
TGCGCCAGCAGCTTCGGCAATCCTAGCACAGATACGCAGTATTTT
>TRBV24-1|many|TRBJ2-5|.
CATSGGGAETQYF
TGTGCCACCAGTGGCGGCGGGGCGGAGACCCAGTACTTC
>TRBV27|many|TRBJ1-3|.
CASSPTPPGMPPGNTIYF
TGTGCCAGCAGTCCCACCCCTCCCGGGATGCCGCCTGGAAACACCATATATTTT